These 24 T cell receptor beta chains were all obtained from the same sample, sequenced in a study of shared clonotypes between healthy human individuals. Sequenced by immunoSEQ multiplex PCR; TCRdb stores in-frame clones only, minus some. The table includes about 1.5 million clones, under 99% detected once. Sequencing was performed on naive CD4+ T cells sorted from blood. As for subset: CD45RA+ positively selected. These receptors were collected from a man aged 25 to 40 in good health.

V is TRBV7-8 and J is TRBJ1-5; no definite D call. The CDR3 spans 16 residues. V was pared by 1 base and J by 2 bases, with 12 bases between. Germline V CDR1 and CDR2: SGHVS, FQNEAQ. CDR3 loop: CASSLVPTGGNQPQHF. DNA for the CDR3: TGTGCCAGCAGCTTAGTACCCACGGGTGGCAATCAGCCCCAGCATTTT.

Regarding this clone: At one end, the junction sequence differs from germline, possibly due to a read error. The chain recombines TRBV5-5 with TRBJ2-7; 9 bases align to TRBD1. Germline V gene lookup returns CDR1 SGHKS and CDR2 YYEKEE (reference sequence). This CDR3 spans 16 amino acids. The CDR3 coding sequence is TGTGCCAGCAGCCCTCTGGACCGGGACAGGGAATACGGGCAGTACTTC. Amino acid sequence: CASSPLDRDREYGQYF. Drawing the rest from reference TRBV5-5 and TRBJ2-7, the complete variable domain is DAGVTQSPTHLIKTRGQQVTLRCSPISGHKSVSWYQQVLGQGPQFIFQYYEKEERGRGNFPDRFSARQFPNYSSELNVNALLLGDSALYLCASSPLDRDREYGQYFGPGTRLTVT.

The chain couples TRBV11-2 to TRBJ2-2, with a weak D call TRBD1 (6 bases). The CDR3 totals 14 residues. The germline V and J ends were trimmed by 5 bases and 6 bases, with 13 bases remaining between them. The V gene's germline CDR1 is SGHAT and CDR2 FQNNGV. As DNA, the CDR3 is TGTGCCAGCAGCCCGTTACAGGGTTCCGGGGAGCTGTTTTTT. Translation: CASSPLQGSGELFF.

The rearrangement links TRBV28 to TRBJ2-1; D may be TRBD2 (6 bases). V was clipped by 2 bases and J by 4 bases, with 15 bases between them. The CDR3 loop spans 16 amino acids. From germline, CDR1 is MDHEN and CDR2 SYDVKM. The CDR3 reads CASSLALSGGYNEQFF. The DNA for the CDR3 is TGTGCCAGCAGTTTAGCCCTTAGCGGCGGTTACAATGAGCAGTTCTTC.

The chain joins TRBV5-1 to TRBJ1-3; D not certain. The germline CDR1 and CDR2 sequences are SGHRS and YFSETQ. The CDR3 is 15 residues long. The ends were cut back, 4 bases at V and 2 bases at J, with 13 bases in the middle. DNA for the CDR3: TGCGCCAGCAGCCCAGTGGAATCCCCTGGAAACACCATATATTTT. It codes for CASSPVESPGNTIYF.

The chain links TRBV5-1 to TRBJ1-1, with 8 bases that match TRBD1. Germline V gene lookup returns CDR1 SGHRS and CDR2 YFSETQ. The CDR3 totals 17 residues. After removal of 2 bases from V and 0 bases from J, the junction contained 9 bases not matched to a gene. The CDR3 sequence is CASSLDRGGPVNTEAFF. The CDR3 DNA is TGCGCCAGCAGCTTAGACAGGGGAGGTCCGGTGAACACTGAAGCTTTCTTT.

A word on this clone: Other nucleotide sequences from this sample produce the same CDR3. The chain combines TRBV11-2 with TRBJ2-1; no firm D call. The germline gives CDR1 SGHAT, CDR2 FQNNGV. V lost 8 bases and J 0 bases, leaving 8 bases between the germline ends. The CDR3 is 13 residues long. CDR3 sequence reads: CASGRSSYNEQFF. The CDR3 DNA reads TGTGCCAGCGGGCGGAGCTCCTACAATGAGCAGTTCTTC.

The chain carries TRBV19 and TRBJ2-7; D remains unclear. V was pared by 9 bases and J by 7 bases, with 13 bases between. CDR1 and CDR2 (germline): LNHDA, SQIVND (reference sequence). The CDR3 contains 11 residues. The CDR3 sequence: CASKGFTEQYF. DNA for the CDR3: TGTGCCAGCAAGGGATTTACGGAGCAGTACTTC.

The V gene is TRBV9, the J gene TRBJ1-1; D remains ambiguous. With 0 bases removed from V and 5 bases from J, the gap between germline ends came to 8 bases. This CDR3 contains 13 residues. CDR1 is SGDLS and CDR2 is YYNGEE in the germline V gene. Here the CDR3 DNA reads TGTGCCAGCAGCGTAGCTTTGAGGACTGAAGCTTTCTTT. Translated: CASSVALRTEAFF.

The rearrangement uses TRBV6-5 and TRBJ2-5; D perhaps matches TRBD1 (6 bases). This CDR3 has 13 amino acids. V gave up 8 bases and J gave up 1 base, with 11 bases separating them. Germline V gene lookup returns CDR1 MNHEY and CDR2 SVGAGI. For the CDR3, the DNA is TGTGCCAGCCAAAGGACAGTCCAAGAGACCCAGTACTTC. The encoded protein is CASQRTVQETQYF.

The V gene is TRBV6-1, the J gene TRBJ2-3, with D maybe TRBD1 (5 bases). V lost 2 bases and J lost 4, with 13 bases in between. The V gene's germline CDR1 is MNHNS and CDR2 SASEGT. The CDR3 loop spans 15 amino acids. The CDR3 coding sequence is TGTGCCAGCAGTGAACAACAGGTTAACCCAGATACGCAGTATTTT. It translates to CASSEQQVNPDTQYF.

As regards this clone: Other DNA sequences from this sample encode an identical CDR3 as well. The gene calls are TRBV30 and TRBJ1-5; TRBD1 matches 8 bases. Germline V lookup: CDR1 GTSNPN, CDR2 SVGIG (reference sequence). The trim removed 1 base at V and 0 bases at J, leaving 2 bases unmatched. This CDR3 spans 15 amino acids. Here the CDR3 reads CAWSGQGYSNQPQHF. CDR3 DNA: TGTGCCTGGAGTGGACAGGGGTATAGCAATCAGCCCCAGCATTTT.

The V call is TRBV27, the J call TRBJ1-1; maybe TRBD1 (5 bases). The germline V gene has CDR1 MNHEY and CDR2 SMNVEV (reference sequence). V was pared by 6 bases and J by 5 bases, with 28 bases between. The CDR3 contains 18 residues. CDR3 in amino acids: CASRINTPGPGRWTEAFF. The CDR3 nucleotides read TGTGCCAGCAGAATCAATACGCCGGGACCCGGAAGATGGACTGAAGCTTTCTTT.

Note on this clone: Compared with germline, one end of the junction differs, possibly owing to a read error. The V and J genes are TRBV18 and TRBJ2-1, with D unclear. Germline CDR1 and CDR2: KGHSH and LQKENI. The CDR3 is 18 amino acids. The CDR3 spells CASSPWLPRSDSHNEQFF. CDR3 sequence (DNA): TGTGCCAGCTCACCTTGGTTGCCCAGATCTGACTCCCACAATGAGCAGTTCTTC.

The chain carries TRBV2 and TRBJ1-5; D is unclear. The CDR3 runs 14 residues. Looked up from germline, CDR1 is SNHLY and CDR2 is FYNNEI. Trimming cost V 3 bases and J 6 bases, with 12 bases left between them. The CDR3 DNA reads as TGTGCCAGCAGTGATCAGGTTCCCGGTCAGCCCCAGCATTTT. Translation: CASSDQVPGQPQHF.

This chain joins TRBV9 and TRBJ2-2; no definite D call. The germline V gene encodes CDR1 SGDLS and CDR2 YYNGEE. The CDR3 loop spans 14 amino acids. The V end was cut by 0 bases, the J end by 5 bases, with 8 bases between. The CDR3 protein is CASSVELDTGELFF. The CDR3 DNA sequence: TGTGCCAGCAGCGTAGAGCTAGATACCGGGGAGCTGTTTTTT.

The V call is TRBV29-1, the J call TRBJ2-7; tentatively, D is TRBD1 (5 bases). V shed 5 bases and J shed 2 bases, with 13 bases lying between them. CDR3 length equals 13 residues. CDR1 and CDR2 (germline): SQVTM, ANQGSEA. The CDR3 here is CSVRGRLAYEQYF. Here the CDR3 DNA reads TGCAGCGTTAGGGGCAGACTTGCCTACGAGCAGTACTTC.

The chain links TRBV7-2 to TRBJ2-1; TRBD2 matches at 9 bases. Trimming removed 5 bases from V and 5 bases from J; junction bases left unmatched: 7. The CDR3 has 15 residues. Germline CDR1 is SGHTA and CDR2 is FQGNSA. CDR3 loop: CASSTIAGANNEQFF. CDR3 nucleotide sequence: TGTGCCAGCAGCACAATAGCGGGAGCCAACAATGAGCAGTTCTTC.

V usage is TRBV18 and J usage is TRBJ2-7; 7 positions match TRBD1. V shed 6 bases and J 5 bases; nucleotides not matched to a gene: 7. Germline V gives CDR1 KGHSH, CDR2 LQKENI. The CDR3 has 13 residues. CDR3 DNA sequence: TGTGCCAGCTCTCAGGACAGGAGAGACGAGCAGTACTTC. The encoded protein is CASSQDRRDEQYF.

The CDR3 sequence: CASSYGYSGNTIYF. The DNA of the CDR3 is TGTGCCAGCAGCTACGGGTACTCTGGAAACACCATATATTTT. The chain uses TRBV2 and TRBJ1-3; D not certain. Trimming left V 6 bases short and J 0 bases short, with 9 bases between. Germline V gene data show CDR1 as SNHLY and CDR2 as FYNNEI. The CDR3 is 14 residues long. Filled out from reference TRBV2 and TRBJ1-3, the complete variable domain reads EPEVTQTPSHQVTQMGQEVILRCVPISNHLYFYWYRQILGQKVEFLVSFYNNEISEKSEIFDDQFSVERPDGSNFTLKIRSTKLEDSAMYFCASSYGYSGNTIYFGEGSWLTVV.

In regard to this clone: A read error may be the cause here, since a much bigger clone is one base away. V usage is TRBV10-2 and J usage is TRBJ2-3; unclear D gene. Deletions cut 6 bases from V and 2 bases from J, with 3 bases between. The CDR3 has 11 amino acids. The germline V gene encodes CDR1 WSHSY and CDR2 SAAADI. CDR3: CASSLTDTQYF. The CDR3 nucleotides are TGCGCCAGCAGCCTCACAGATACGCAGTATTTT.

The rearrangement uses TRBV19 and TRBJ1-4, with TRBD1 identical over 7 bases. The CDR3 spans 15 residues. Trimming at V came to 5 bases and at J to 5 bases, leaving 8 bases not matched to a gene. The germline gives CDR1 LNHDA, CDR2 SQIVND (reference sequence). CDR3 loop: CASSYWTGPNEKLFF. CDR3 sequence (DNA): TGTGCCAGTAGTTATTGGACAGGCCCAAATGAAAAACTGTTTTTT.

Remarks on this clone: The same CDR3 can be traced to other DNA sequences in this sample. This sequence joins TRBV7-9 and TRBJ2-5, with no clear D. The CDR3 extends over 12 amino acids. Per germline, CDR1 SEHNR and CDR2 FQNEAQ (reference sequence). V was trimmed by 1 base and J by 4 bases, leaving 4 bases between them. CDR3 sequence (DNA): TGTGCCAGCAGCTTAGTCTTAGAGACCCAGTACTTC. Translated, it gives CASSLVLETQYF.

This sequence joins TRBV27 and TRBJ2-3; either TRBD1 or TRBD2 may fit D (5 bases each). V was pared by 6 bases and J by 4 bases, with 17 bases between. The germline V gene has CDR1 MNHEY and CDR2 SMNVEV (reference sequence). This CDR3 contains 15 residues. The CDR3 nucleotides read TGTGCCAGCAGCCTCAATTATGGGGGTGCAGATACGCAGTATTTT. This encodes CASSLNYGGADTQYF.